The T cell receptor beta chain under discussion was sequenced for a study of blood T cell repertoires in COVID-19 (dated by TCRdb to 2020 to 2022). Background for the entire study: Samples from collaborators originated in the United States, Italy and Spain and spanned both the acute and convalescent phases of COVID-19. The material from the prospective study consisted of cDNA or gDNA derived from T cells, B-cell-depleted T cells, or PBMCs. Deeply sampled blood TCRbeta repertoires from subjects exposed to, actively infected with, or recovered from COVID-19 were included in the dataset. The repertoires were released in a freely available public database intended as a resource for research on the immune response to SARS-CoV-2. The samples were drawn from two sources: the first 160 participants of the ongoing ImmuneRACE study, and 1,254 subjects contributed by 6 global collaborators. The sample metadata nearly always contained a de-identified subject ID, COVID-19 status, age in years and sex. Where available, HLA class I and class II types were obtained from metadata supplied by the sample provider rather than from assay-based typing.

Only one count was recorded for this clone. Its antigen remains unidentified. No much larger clonotype is one base removed from it; base qualities were not supplied. Beyond this particular receptor, the publication reports: The quantity of clinical and demographic metadata differed by source and by participant and was supplied without curation.

Participants in the prospective study were aged roughly 18 to 100 years, lived in about two dozen United States geographic areas, and enrolled through a virtual design. To assign participants to cohorts, the prospective study relied on clinical history that participants themselves reported in a screening survey and a study questionnaire. A participant counted as exposed if, within 2 weeks of entering the study, that participant had been in contact with someone who had a PCR-confirmed or clinician-diagnosed COVID-19 case. In the prospective study, mobile phlebotomists collected whole blood, serum and a nasopharyngeal or oropharyngeal swab from each participant. Over a 2-month period, participants in the prospective study had the option of providing additional blood draws and questionnaires. Before DNA extraction, prospective study blood samples were shipped either frozen or at room temperature.

The V end loses 4 bases and the J end loses 3 bases, and a stretch of 17 bases separates them. From a lookup of the germline V gene (reference sequence), CDR1 and CDR2 are SGHNT and YYREEE. CDR3 length: 15 amino acids, cysteine to valine. Left in the record is the CDR3 DNA by itself, 45 bases read in frame from the first base. TCRbeta CDR3 regions were amplified from genomic DNA using the immunoSEQ Assay, a bias-controlled multiplex PCR. The paper's data handling went like this. The number of nucleated cells in each sample was estimated by amplification of reference gene primers within the assay. Sequence reads were collapsed and filtered to measure the absolute abundance of every unique TCRbeta CDR3 rearrangement. Productive Simpson clonality was computed per sample as the square root of Simpson's diversity index over productive rearrangements. What TCRdb holds here is the immuneACCESS table cut down to in-frame rearrangements. Part of the clones is not present; checked against another copy, under half of the missing clones reflect an unresolved V gene, and the others are unexplained. That table furnishes V, J and clone size, whereas the DNA furnished D and trimming. For this sample there are hundreds of thousands of clones; around 89% appear just once. The ten largest clonotypes hold less than 0.9% of the sample.

The V gene is TRBV5-4 and the J gene is TRBJ2-7; TRBD2 might be the D gene, on 6 matching bases. The sample consisted of PBMCs or T cells enriched from blood (not recorded which). The sequence was collected from a man over 45 who had been exposed to COVID-19. In nucleotides, the sequence is TGTGCCAGCAGCCAGGGACTCGGGGAACTCTACGAGCAGTACGTC. Translated, this is CASSQGLGELYEQYV.